The following is a T cell receptor (beta chain) sequence with its context. Antigen unknown. This sample was taken from a study of OX40 agonist ivuxolimab in advanced cancers. Turning to the study itself: Patients were infused with ivuxolimab every 2 weeks at 0.01 to 10 mg/kg. Prior therapy, whether anti-PD-1, anti-PD-L1 or anti-CTLA-4, was allowed, and approximately 40% had some. One patient with hepatocellular carcinoma and two with cutaneous melanoma, three in all, had partial responses. Regarding the study as a whole: CD4+ and CD8+ blood T cells expanded clonally by week 6 at 0.1 to 3.0 mg/kg.

CDR1 is MNHEY and CDR2 is SVGAGI in the germline V gene. The CDR3 has 15 amino acids. V lost 2 bases, J lost 3 bases, and 0 bases stayed unmatched. TCRdb keeps only in-frame clones here, not all; method: immunoSEQ multiplex PCR. Of some 140,000 clones listed, 90% were seen once; the top ten hold roughly 1.1%. This chain connects TRBV6-5 to TRBJ2-7, with TRBD2 identical over 14 bases. The sequencing here drew on CD4+ or CD8+ T cells sorted from blood, taken in a trial of the OX40 agonist ivuxolimab. The source of this sequence is an adult with an advanced solid tumor such as melanoma, head and neck, liver or kidney cancer. The CDR3 DNA reads TGTGCCAGCAGTTACGGACTAGCGGGAGGCTACGAGCAGTACTTC. It is translated as CASSYGLAGGYEQYF.